This T cell receptor (beta chain) was profiled in a study of T cell repertoires in ileal Crohn's disease. At the level of the study: All patients had surgery for stricturing (around 60%) or penetrating (about 40%) disease. About half of patients got postoperative therapy: around 10 thiopurines, fewer than 20 anti-TNF. Study outcomes and limitations: Compared with CD4 T cells, sorted CD8 cells carried more expanded clones. Clonal expansions were more frequent in active smokers than non-smokers at surgery.

This table comes from immunoSEQ multiplex PCR, and its TCRdb copy is limited to in-frame clones, with some not included. The sample yields approximately 4,500 clones, around 74% seen once. Germline V CDR1 and CDR2: GTSNPN, SVGIG (reference sequence). Trimming cost V 5 bases and J 5 bases; bases outside gene matches: 5. This CDR3 spans 12 amino acids. As concerns this clone: Its antigen is not known.

Sequencing was performed on ileal tissue. The receptor's source is an adult with Crohn's disease. The chain joins TRBV30 to TRBJ1-1, with TRBD1 matching over 7 bases. CDR3 residues: CAWATGATEAFF. CDR3 in DNA: TGTGCCTGGGCTACAGGGGCGACTGAAGCTTTCTTT.